This TCR beta chain was captured by sequencing in a study of long-term antiretroviral therapy in people with HIV. Overall study results and limits: The study lacked data on ART adherence, viral resistance or therapy changes. HIV repertoires showed narrower CDR3 length ranges than controls.

Researchers report immunoSEQ v3.0 was run at survey level. Method: immunoSEQ multiplex PCR; TCRdb's copy keeps in-frame clones and lacks some. The sample shows fewer than 25,000 clones, roughly 82% of them seen only once. A remark on this clone: Its antigen is as yet unknown.

Participants living with HIV all received treatment in the United States. The CDR3 is made up of 13 amino acids. V shed 11 bases and J 8 bases; nucleotides not matched to a gene: 11. CDR1 and CDR2 from the germline V gene are SGHTA and FQGTGA. This receptor was obtained from a man younger than 30 with HIV. Sequenced material: unsorted PBMCs, taken 0.1 years before starting antiretroviral therapy. The V call is TRBV7-3, the J call TRBJ2-1, with 8 positions matching TRBD2. CDR3 sequence (DNA): TGTGCCTCCCGGGCCAGCGGGAGCTATGAGCAGTTCTTC. Translated, it gives CASRASGSYEQFF.